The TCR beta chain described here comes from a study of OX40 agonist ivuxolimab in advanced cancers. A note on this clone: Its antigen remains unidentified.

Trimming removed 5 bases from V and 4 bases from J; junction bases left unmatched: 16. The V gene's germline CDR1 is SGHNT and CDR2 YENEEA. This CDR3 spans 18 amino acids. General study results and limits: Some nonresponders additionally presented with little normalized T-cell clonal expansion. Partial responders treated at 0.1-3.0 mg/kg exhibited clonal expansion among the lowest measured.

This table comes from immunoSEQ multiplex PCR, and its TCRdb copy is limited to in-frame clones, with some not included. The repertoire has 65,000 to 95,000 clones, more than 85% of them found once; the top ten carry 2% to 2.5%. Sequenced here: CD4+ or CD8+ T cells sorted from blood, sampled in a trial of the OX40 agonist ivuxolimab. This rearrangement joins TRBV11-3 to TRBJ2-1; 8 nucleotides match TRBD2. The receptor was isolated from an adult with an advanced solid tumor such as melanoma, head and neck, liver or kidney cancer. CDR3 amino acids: CASSDRTSTSGAYNEQFF. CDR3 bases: TGTGCCAGCAGCGACCGAACCTCTACTAGCGGAGCATACAATGAGCAGTTCTTC.